This TCR beta chain was recovered during a study of blood T cells in healthy people across ages. This clonotype was picked up a small number of times. With a J-beta primer mix and a sample-barcoded 5' primer, a second PCR ran 7 to 11 cycles. From the 5' RACE reads, TCRdb called clonotypes with MiXCR, one entry per CDR3 protein. The sample lists 550,000 to 650,000 distinct CDR3 sequences; about 28% were seen once. Germline CDR1 is SGHRS and CDR2 is YFSETQ. Trimming removed 0 bases from V and 1 base from J, with 8 bases in between. This CDR3 region has 15 residues. The data also belong to a second study, concerning T cells of mothers and their children.

J is TRBJ2-1 and V is TRBV5-1, with D unresolved. The receptor comes from a boy younger than 10 in good health. Sequencing input: blood. Here the CDR3 reads CASSLGGKSYNEQFF. As DNA, the CDR3 is TGCGCCAGCAGCTTGGGTGGGAAGTCCTACAATGAGCAGTTCTTC.